This TCR beta chain was sequenced in a study of blood T cell repertoires in COVID-19. Study at large: COVID-19 samples collected from the United States, Italy and Spain covered acute and convalescent phases. The analysed material was cDNA or gDNA that came from T cells, B-cell-depleted T cells, or PBMCs.

Study processing details: Reference gene primers were amplified, and this amplification served to estimate nucleated cell counts. Clones were sequenced by immunoSEQ multiplex PCR, and TCRdb holds only the in-frame ones, with some missing. The DNA was the basis for D and trimming; V, J and clone size are from that table. In the table there are some 400,000 clones, about four fifths of which are singletons. The receptor was derived from a human donor with acute or convalescent COVID-19. The donor label of this sample is uncertain. Sequenced sample: peripheral blood.

CDR3 in amino acids: CASRLTGGGNQPQHF. CDR3 sequence (DNA): TGTGCCAGCAGGTTGACAGGGGGCGGCAATCAGCCCCAGCATTTT. The rearrangement uses TRBV28 and TRBJ1-5, with 10 bases matching TRBD1. CDR3 length: 15 residues. V lost 6 bases and J lost 2; bases outside the gene matches: 4. In germline, CDR1 is MDHEN, CDR2 SYDVKM.